What follows are 5 T cell receptor beta chains derived from one specimen sequenced in a study of cytomegalovirus exposure and HLA in healthy donors. Clones were read by immunoSEQ multiplex PCR, and TCRdb kept only the in-frame ones, dropping some. The top ten clones hold 0.37% of a sample with around 250,000 clones, about 90% of them seen once. The sample comprised PBMCs. The receptors were sampled from a woman under 30 in good health and CMV-seronegative.

The genes are TRBV28 and TRBJ1-1; D unresolved. Looked up from germline, CDR1 is MDHEN and CDR2 is SYDVKM. The CDR3 is 15 residues long. Trimming pared 6 bases from V and 0 bases from J, leaving 14 bases between. For the CDR3, the DNA is TGTGCCAGCAGGAGAGTTAGTTTTTTGAACACTGAAGCTTTCTTT. Its protein is CASRRVSFLNTEAFF. Combining the CDR3 with reference TRBV28 and TRBJ1-1 gives the whole variable domain DVKVTQSSRYLVKRTGEKVFLECVQDMDHENMFWYRQDPGLGLRLIYFSYDVKMKEKGDIPEGYSVSREKKERFSLILESASTNQTSMYLCASRRVSFLNTEAFFGQGTRLTVV.

The V call is TRBV5-6, the J call TRBJ2-5, with TRBD1 matching 9 bases. Losses at the gene ends were 5 bases for V and 3 bases for J; bases not matched to a gene: 11. Per the germline V gene, CDR1 is SGHDT and CDR2 is YYEEEE. CDR3 length: 16 residues. In nucleotides, the CDR3 is TGTGCCAGCAGTTTGCCGGGACAGGGCGAAAAAGAGACCCAGTACTTC. It encodes CASSLPGQGEKETQYF.

The chain links TRBV25-1 to TRBJ1-5, with D unclear. The ends were cut back, 3 bases at V and 0 bases at J, with 3 bases in the middle. The length of the CDR3 is 13 residues. Germline CDR1 MGHDK, CDR2 SYGVNS. The CDR3 sequence: CASSEYSNQPQHF. The CDR3 DNA reads TGTGCCAGCAGTGAGTATAGCAATCAGCCCCAGCATTTT.

The CDR3 DNA reads as TGCGCCAGCAGCTTCGGAGATAGGGGTAGCACAGATACGCAGTATTTT. Protein sequence: CASSFGDRGSTDTQYF. This rearrangement joins TRBV5-1 to TRBJ2-3, with TRBD1 as a possible D gene (5 bases). Germline V gene data show CDR1 as SGHRS and CDR2 as YFSETQ. Trimming cost V 2 bases and J 0 bases, with 13 bases left between them. The CDR3 sequence is 16 residues long.

The chain links TRBV6-1 to TRBJ2-1, with 11 nucleotides matching TRBD2. This CDR3 spans 15 amino acids. J gave up 4 bases and V 7 bases, and 6 bases lay outside the gene matches. Looked up from germline, CDR1 is MNHNS and CDR2 is SASEGT. CDR3 amino acids: CASTWTSGRYNEQFF. The CDR3 DNA reads as TGTGCCAGCACCTGGACTAGCGGGCGTTACAATGAGCAGTTCTTC.